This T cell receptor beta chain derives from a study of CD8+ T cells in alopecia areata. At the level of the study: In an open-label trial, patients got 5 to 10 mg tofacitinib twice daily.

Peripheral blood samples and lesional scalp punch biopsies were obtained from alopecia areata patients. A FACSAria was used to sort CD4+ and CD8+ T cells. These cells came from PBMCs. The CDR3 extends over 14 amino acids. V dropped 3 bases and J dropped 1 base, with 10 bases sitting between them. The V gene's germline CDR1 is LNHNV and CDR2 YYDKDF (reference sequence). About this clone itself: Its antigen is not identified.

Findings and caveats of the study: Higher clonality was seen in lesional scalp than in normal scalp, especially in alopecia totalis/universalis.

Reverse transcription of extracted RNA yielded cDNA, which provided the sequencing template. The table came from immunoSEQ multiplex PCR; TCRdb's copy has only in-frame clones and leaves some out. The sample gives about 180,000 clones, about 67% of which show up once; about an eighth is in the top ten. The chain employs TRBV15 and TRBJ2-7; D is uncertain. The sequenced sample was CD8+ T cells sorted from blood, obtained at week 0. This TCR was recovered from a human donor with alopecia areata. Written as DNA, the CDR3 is TGTGCCACCAGCAGTGATGGGAATTCCTACGAGCAGTACTTC. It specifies CATSSDGNSYEQYF.